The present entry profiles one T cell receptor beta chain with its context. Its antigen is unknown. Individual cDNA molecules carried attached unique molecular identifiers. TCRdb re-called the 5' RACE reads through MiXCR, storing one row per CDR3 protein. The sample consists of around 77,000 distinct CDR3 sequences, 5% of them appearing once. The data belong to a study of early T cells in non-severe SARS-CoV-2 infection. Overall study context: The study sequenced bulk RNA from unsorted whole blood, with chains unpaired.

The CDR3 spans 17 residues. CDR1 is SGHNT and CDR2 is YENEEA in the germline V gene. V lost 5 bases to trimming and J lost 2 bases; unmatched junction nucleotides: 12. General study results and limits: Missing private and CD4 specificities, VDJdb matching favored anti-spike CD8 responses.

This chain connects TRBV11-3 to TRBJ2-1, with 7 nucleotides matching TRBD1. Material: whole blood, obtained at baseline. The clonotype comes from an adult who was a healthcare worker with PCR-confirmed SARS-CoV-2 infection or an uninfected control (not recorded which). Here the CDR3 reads CASSPRRDSLAYNEQFF. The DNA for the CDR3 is TGTGCCAGCAGCCCACGACGGGACAGCCTTGCCTACAATGAGCAGTTCTTC.